One and the same sample provided the 25 T cell receptor beta chains below, sequenced in a study of blood T cell repertoires in COVID-19. Measured with immunoSEQ multiplex PCR; TCRdb has only the in-frame clones, and not every one. This table holds some 89,000 clones, approximately 87% found once. Sequenced sample: peripheral blood. All receptors derive from a human donor in a cohort sampled during active COVID-19.

This rearrangement joins TRBV10-3 to TRBJ2-3; the D is unclear. The length of the CDR3 is 13 residues. The germline CDR1 and CDR2 sequences are ENHRY and SYGVKD. Trimming removed 7 bases from V and 1 base from J, with 9 bases in between. The CDR3 loop is CAINSIGTDTQYF. CDR3 DNA sequence: TGTGCCATCAATAGCATAGGCACAGATACGCAGTATTTT.

The rearrangement joins TRBV3-1 (or the pseudogene TRBV3-2) to TRBJ1-1; perhaps TRBD1 as D (5 bases). The CDR3 spans 12 residues. CDR1 and CDR2 from the germline V gene are LGHDT and YNNKEL (reference sequence). V dropped 4 bases and J dropped 5 bases, with 8 bases sitting between them. Here the CDR3 reads CASSPQGTEAFF. The CDR3 DNA reads TGTGCCAGCAGCCCGCAGGGAACTGAAGCTTTCTTT.

The genes are TRBV27 and TRBJ2-1, with 9 bases identical to TRBD1. From germline, CDR1 is MNHEY and CDR2 SMNVEV (reference sequence). The CDR3 runs to 15 residues. J lost 3 bases, V lost 5 bases, and 5 bases had no gene match. This CDR3 is CASSGGQGNYNEQFF. For the CDR3, the DNA is TGTGCCAGCAGTGGGGGACAGGGAAACTACAATGAGCAGTTCTTC.

V usage is TRBV27 and J usage is TRBJ2-1; 9 positions match TRBD1. The germline V gene has CDR1 MNHEY and CDR2 SMNVEV (reference sequence). The CDR3 length is 16 residues. J gave up 5 bases and V 3 bases, and 8 bases lay outside the gene matches. The CDR3 reads CASSFPTGGVHNEQFF. The CDR3 region has the DNA TGTGCCAGCAGTTTTCCGACAGGGGGGGTGCACAATGAGCAGTTCTTC.

The chain recombines TRBV18 with TRBJ2-5; no definite D call. Germline CDR1 reads KGHSH; CDR2 reads LQKENI. This CDR3 comprises 14 residues. V was trimmed by 4 bases and J by 0 bases, leaving 9 bases between them. The CDR3 nucleotides are TGTGCCAGCTCACAAGCAAGCGACCAAGAGACCCAGTACTTC. It encodes CASSQASDQETQYF.

The chain carries TRBV27 and TRBJ2-1; TRBD2 aligns across 12 bases. Germline V CDR1 and CDR2: MNHEY, SMNVEV (reference sequence). The CDR3 is 17 residues long. Trimming removed 3 bases from V and 0 bases from J; junction bases left unmatched: 3. The CDR3 region has the DNA TGTGCCAGCAGTTTTTCGACTAGCGGGGGCTCCTACAATGAGCAGTTCTTC. It codes for CASSFSTSGGSYNEQFF.

J is TRBJ2-7 and V is TRBV4-1, with TRBD2 identical over 8 bases. J was trimmed by 2 bases and V by 3 bases; bases with no gene match: 9. Per germline, CDR1 MGHRA and CDR2 YSYEKL. The CDR3 length is 16 residues. The CDR3 is CASSHQVAGGAYEQYF. CDR3 coding DNA: TGCGCCAGCAGCCACCAGGTCGCGGGAGGTGCCTACGAGCAGTACTTC.

V and J are TRBV4-1 and TRBJ2-3; weak D call: TRBD1 (5 bases). Germline V gives CDR1 MGHRA, CDR2 YSYEKL. Trimming left V 0 bases short and J 1 base short, with 8 bases between. This CDR3 has 15 residues. DNA for the CDR3: TGCGCCAGCAGCCAAGATAAAGGGGGCACAGATACGCAGTATTTT. It encodes CASSQDKGGTDTQYF.

This clone was counted a few times. The chain couples TRBV5-1 to TRBJ2-7, with 7 bases lining up with TRBD1. Germline values: CDR1 SGHRS, CDR2 YFSETQ. There are 14 residues in the CDR3. After removal of 0 bases from V and 5 bases from J, the junction contained 5 bases not matched to a gene. Written as DNA, the CDR3 is TGCGCCAGCAGCTTGGGACAGGGTAGCGACGAGCAGTACTTC. This codes for CASSLGQGSDEQYF.

The J gene is TRBJ2-7, the V gene TRBV6-2 or TRBV6-3; no definite D call. Germline V gene sequence: CDR1 MNHEY, CDR2 SVGEGT. CDR3 length equals 14 residues. With 2 bases removed from V and 2 bases from J, the gap between germline ends came to 10 bases. The CDR3 sequence: CASSYLDHTYEQYF. For the CDR3, the DNA is TGTGCCAGCAGTTACCTAGACCATACCTACGAGCAGTACTTC.

This clone is a singleton in its sample. The rearrangement uses TRBV18 and TRBJ1-4; D is unclear. V shed 4 bases and J shed 0 bases, with 6 bases lying between them. CDR3 length: 14 amino acids. Germline CDR1 is KGHSH and CDR2 is LQKENI. DNA for the CDR3: TGTGCCAGCTCACTAGGAGCAACTAATGAAAAACTGTTTTTT. Translated: CASSLGATNEKLFF.

The rearrangement uses TRBV9 and TRBJ1-4; D may be TRBD1 (5 bases). From germline, CDR1 is SGDLS and CDR2 YYNGEE. Deletions cut 4 bases from V and 5 bases from J, with 15 bases between. The CDR3 consists of 15 residues. CDR3 coding DNA: TGTGCCAGCAGCTTTCCAGGGAAGTTGAATGAAAAACTGTTTTTT. Its protein is CASSFPGKLNEKLFF.

The chain couples TRBV6-5 to TRBJ1-1, with D unresolved. Trimming stripped 6 bases from V and 0 bases from J, with 14 bases between. Germline V CDR1 and CDR2: MNHEY, SVGAGI. The CDR3 is 15 residues long. The CDR3 DNA is TGTGCCAGCAGCCCCGGGATATATTTGAACACTGAAGCTTTCTTT. Its protein product is CASSPGIYLNTEAFF.

V and J are TRBV30 and TRBJ1-5, with D perhaps TRBD1 (5 bases). Looked up from germline, CDR1 is GTSNPN and CDR2 is SVGIG (reference sequence). This CDR3 comprises 16 residues. Trimming left V 3 bases short and J 2 bases short, with 17 bases between. CDR3 amino acids: CAWSGGATWRNQPQHF. Here the CDR3 DNA reads TGTGCCTGGAGCGGAGGGGCCACTTGGCGCAATCAGCCCCAGCATTTT.

As for this clone: Different DNA sequences within this sample yield the same CDR3. The chain carries TRBV5-1 and TRBJ2-7, with D perhaps TRBD1 (6 bases). CDR1 is SGHRS, CDR2 YFSETQ, per germline. V lost 0 bases, J lost 2 bases, and 6 bases lay in between. There are 13 residues in the CDR3. The CDR3 DNA sequence: TGCGCCAGCAGCTTGGACAGGGCCTACGAGCAGTACTTC. It specifies CASSLDRAYEQYF.

The rearrangement uses TRBV19 and TRBJ2-4; 9 positions agree with TRBD2. The germline CDR1 and CDR2 sequences are LNHDA and SQIVND (reference sequence). Losses at the gene ends were 5 bases for V and 9 bases for J; bases not matched to a gene: 5. This CDR3 has 13 amino acids. The CDR3 is CASSLREGVIQYF. CDR3 nucleotides: TGTGCCAGTAGTTTGCGGGAGGGAGTCATTCAGTACTTC.

The V and J genes are TRBV7-9 and TRBJ1-3; a possible D gene is TRBD1 (6 bases). This CDR3 is built from 16 residues. Germline V lookup: CDR1 SEHNR, CDR2 FQNEAQ (reference sequence). Trimming pared 6 bases from V and 4 bases from J, leaving 19 bases between. The CDR3 loop reads CASSSTGYSDGNTIYF. The CDR3 DNA is TGTGCCAGCAGTTCGACAGGATACAGCGACGGAAACACCATATATTTT. Looking up the rest from reference TRBV7-9 and TRBJ1-3 gives the full variable domain: DTGVSQNPRHKITKRGQNVTFRCDPISEHNRLYWYRQTLGQGPEFLTYFQNEAQLEKSRLLSDRFSAERPKGSFSTLEIQRTEQGDSAMYLCASSSTGYSDGNTIYFGEGSWLTVV.

This chain joins TRBV23-1 and TRBJ2-5; 7 bases fit TRBD1. TRBV23-1 is noted as an ORF with a role that remains uncertain. V lost 0 bases to trimming and J lost 5 bases; unmatched junction nucleotides: 0. This CDR3 has 13 amino acids. CDR3 residues: CASSQSTGETQYF. CDR3 sequence (DNA): TGCGCCAGCAGTCAATCGACAGGGGAGACCCAGTACTTC.

The chain couples TRBV5-5 to TRBJ1-1; D unclear. Deletions cut 4 bases from V and 2 bases from J, with 18 bases between. This CDR3 contains 16 residues. The germline gives CDR1 SGHKS, CDR2 YYEKEE (reference sequence). The CDR3 nucleotides read TGTGCCAGCAGCAACCTGATACTAGGCGAAAACACTGAAGCTTTCTTT. Its translation is CASSNLILGENTEAFF. Full variable domain (remainder filled in from reference TRBV5-5 and TRBJ1-1): DAGVTQSPTHLIKTRGQQVTLRCSPISGHKSVSWYQQVLGQGPQFIFQYYEKEERGRGNFPDRFSARQFPNYSSELNVNALLLGDSALYLCASSNLILGENTEAFFGQGTRLTVV.

The rearrangement links TRBV6-5 to TRBJ1-6; TRBD1 aligns across 8 bases. The germline CDR1 and CDR2 sequences are MNHEY and SVGAGI. This CDR3 is built from 15 residues. Trimming removed 2 bases from V and 7 bases from J; junction bases left unmatched: 4. The CDR3 coding sequence is TGTGCCAGCAGTTACGGGGGACAGGAGAATTCACCCCTCCACTTT. Encoded protein: CASSYGGQENSPLHF.

Only one count was recorded for this clone. The rearrangement uses TRBV5-4 and TRBJ2-7, with TRBD2 matching 8 bases. V lost 3 bases, J lost 7 bases, and 21 bases stayed unmatched. This CDR3 has 18 amino acids. Germline CDR1 SGHNT, CDR2 YYREEE (reference sequence). The CDR3 DNA sequence: TGTGCCAGCAGCTCCTGGGGGCGCGGGGGACTAGGGTCTAGTGAGCAGTACTTC. This gives the protein CASSSWGRGGLGSSEQYF.

The chain is built from TRBV13 and TRBJ1-2; D is perhaps TRBD1 (5 bases). Trimming removed 4 bases from V and 1 base from J, with 7 bases in between. CDR3 length: 13 amino acids. Germline V lookup: CDR1 PRHDT, CDR2 FYEKMQ (reference sequence). The CDR3 is CASSSGLNYGYTF. DNA of the CDR3: TGTGCCAGCAGCTCGGGACTTAACTATGGCTACACCTTC.

The V and J genes are TRBV13 and TRBJ2-1; 13 bases are shared with TRBD2. This CDR3 region has 17 residues. Germline values: CDR1 PRHDT, CDR2 FYEKMQ (reference sequence). J gave up 7 bases and V 5 bases, and 11 bases lay outside the gene matches. The CDR3 loop reads CASSVLAGGPFENEQFF. The CDR3 nucleotides read TGTGCCAGCAGCGTACTAGCGGGAGGGCCATTTGAAAATGAGCAGTTCTTC.

This sequence joins TRBV7-3 and TRBJ2-3; the match to TRBD2 covers 8 bases. This CDR3 is built from 15 residues. Germline lookup yields CDR1 SGHTA and CDR2 FQGTGA. Trimming took 2 bases from V and 4 from J; bases not matched to a gene: 5. This chain's CDR3 is CASSLAGGVSDTQYF. The CDR3 DNA reads as TGTGCCAGCAGCTTAGCGGGAGGAGTCTCAGATACGCAGTATTTT.

This clone turned up a few times. The V and J genes are TRBV20-1 and TRBJ1-2; D not certain. The V end lost 3 bases, the J end lost 3 bases, and 11 bases lay between the germline ends. Per the germline V gene, CDR1 is DFQATT and CDR2 is SNEGSKA (reference sequence). CDR3 size: 13 residues. CDR3 in DNA: TGCAGTGCTAGTTTCCGCCGAGACTATGGCTACACCTTC. Encoded protein: CSASFRRDYGYTF.